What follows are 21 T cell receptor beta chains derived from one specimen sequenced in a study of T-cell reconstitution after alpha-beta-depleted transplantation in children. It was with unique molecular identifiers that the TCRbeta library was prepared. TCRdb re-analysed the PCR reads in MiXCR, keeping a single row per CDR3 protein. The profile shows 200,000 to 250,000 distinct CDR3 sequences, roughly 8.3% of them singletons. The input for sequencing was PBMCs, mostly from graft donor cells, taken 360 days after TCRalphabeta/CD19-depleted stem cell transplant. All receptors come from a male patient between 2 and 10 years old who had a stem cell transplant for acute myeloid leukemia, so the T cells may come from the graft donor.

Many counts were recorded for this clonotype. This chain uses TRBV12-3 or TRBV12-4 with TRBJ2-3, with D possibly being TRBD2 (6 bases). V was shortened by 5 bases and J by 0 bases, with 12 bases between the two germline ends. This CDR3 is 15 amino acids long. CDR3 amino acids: CASSPLAPSTDTQYF. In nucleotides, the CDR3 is TGTGCCAGCAGTCCTCTAGCGCCAAGCACAGATACGCAGTATTTT.

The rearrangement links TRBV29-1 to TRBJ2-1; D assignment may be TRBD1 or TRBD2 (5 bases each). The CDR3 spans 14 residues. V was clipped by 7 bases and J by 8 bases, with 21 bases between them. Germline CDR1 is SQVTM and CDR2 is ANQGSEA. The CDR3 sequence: CSAPAPGTGDEQFF. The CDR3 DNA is TGCAGCGCCCCCGCCCCCGGGACGGGCGATGAGCAGTTCTTC.

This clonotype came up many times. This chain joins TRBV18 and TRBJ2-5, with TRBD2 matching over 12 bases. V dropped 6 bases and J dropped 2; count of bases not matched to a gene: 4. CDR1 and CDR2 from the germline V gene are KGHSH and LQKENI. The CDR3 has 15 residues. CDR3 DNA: TGTGCCAGCTCCTGGACTAGCGGGGCGCAAGAGACCCAGTACTTC. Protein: CASSWTSGAQETQYF.

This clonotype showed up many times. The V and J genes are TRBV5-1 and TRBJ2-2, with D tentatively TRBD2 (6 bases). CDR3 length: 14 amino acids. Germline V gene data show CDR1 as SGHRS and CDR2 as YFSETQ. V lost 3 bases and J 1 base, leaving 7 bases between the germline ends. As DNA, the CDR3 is TGCGCCAGCAGCTCTAGCGAGAACACCGGGGAGCTGTTTTTT. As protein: CASSSSENTGELFF.

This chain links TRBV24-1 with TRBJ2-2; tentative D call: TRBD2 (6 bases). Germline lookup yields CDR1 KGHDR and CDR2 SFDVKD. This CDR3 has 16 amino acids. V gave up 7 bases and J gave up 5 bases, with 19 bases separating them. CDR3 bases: TGTGCCACCAGCGCTCCGGAGCGGGCGAGGACCGGGGAGCTGTTTTTT. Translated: CATSAPERARTGELFF.

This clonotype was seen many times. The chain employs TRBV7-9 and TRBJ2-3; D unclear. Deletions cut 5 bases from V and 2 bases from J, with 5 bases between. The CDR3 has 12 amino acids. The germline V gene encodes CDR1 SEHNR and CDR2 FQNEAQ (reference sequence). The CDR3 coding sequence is TGTGCCAGCAGCCCCCCCACAGATACGCAGTATTTT. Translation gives CASSPPTDTQYF. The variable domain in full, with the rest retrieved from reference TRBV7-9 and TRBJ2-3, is DTGVSQNPRHKITKRGQNVTFRCDPISEHNRLYWYRQTLGQGPEFLTYFQNEAQLEKSRLLSDRFSAERPKGSFSTLEIQRTEQGDSAMYLCASSPPTDTQYFGPGTRLTVL.

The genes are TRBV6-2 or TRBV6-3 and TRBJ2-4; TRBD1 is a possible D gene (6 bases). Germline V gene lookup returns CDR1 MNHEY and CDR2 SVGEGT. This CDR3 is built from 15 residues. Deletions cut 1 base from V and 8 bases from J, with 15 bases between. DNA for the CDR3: TGTGCCAGCAGTTACTGGGGGACAAGGATCCACATTCAGTACTTC. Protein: CASSYWGTRIHIQYF.

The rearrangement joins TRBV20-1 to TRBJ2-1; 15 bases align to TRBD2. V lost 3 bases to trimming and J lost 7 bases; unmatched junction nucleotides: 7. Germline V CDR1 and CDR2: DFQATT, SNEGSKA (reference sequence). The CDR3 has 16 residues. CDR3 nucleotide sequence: TGCAGTGCTAGCGGGACTAGCGGGAGGCTGGGGAATGAGCAGTTCTTC. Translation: CSASGTSGRLGNEQFF.

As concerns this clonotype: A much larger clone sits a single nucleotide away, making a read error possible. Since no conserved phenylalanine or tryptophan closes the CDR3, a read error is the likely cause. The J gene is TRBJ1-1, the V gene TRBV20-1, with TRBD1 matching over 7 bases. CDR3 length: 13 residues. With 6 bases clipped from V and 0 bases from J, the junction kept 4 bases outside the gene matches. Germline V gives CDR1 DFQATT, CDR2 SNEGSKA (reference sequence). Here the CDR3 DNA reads TGCAGTGCAGAGGGACAGTTGAACACTGAAGCTTTCTAT. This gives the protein CSAEGQLNTEAFY.

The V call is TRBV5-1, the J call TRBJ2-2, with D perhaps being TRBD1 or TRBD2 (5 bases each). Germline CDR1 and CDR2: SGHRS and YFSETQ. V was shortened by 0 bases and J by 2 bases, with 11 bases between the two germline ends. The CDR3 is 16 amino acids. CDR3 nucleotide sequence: TGCGCCAGCAGCTTGGTTTTCAGGGACAACACCGGGGAGCTGTTTTTT. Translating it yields CASSLVFRDNTGELFF.

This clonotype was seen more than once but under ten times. CDR3 protein: CASRWDSTTYNEQFF. The CDR3 DNA sequence: TGTGCCAGCAGGTGGGACTCAACAACCTACAATGAGCAGTTCTTC. This chain links TRBV7-2 with TRBJ2-1; D possibly corresponds to TRBD2 (6 bases). Trimming removed 6 bases from V and 2 bases from J, with 14 bases in between. CDR1 and CDR2 (germline): SGHTA, FQGNSA. This CDR3 comprises 15 residues.

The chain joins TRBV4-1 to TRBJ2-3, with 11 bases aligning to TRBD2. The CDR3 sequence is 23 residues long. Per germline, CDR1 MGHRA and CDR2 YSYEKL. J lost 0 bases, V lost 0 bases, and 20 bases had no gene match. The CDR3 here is CASSQDPPGLGLAGGRSTDTQYF. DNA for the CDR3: TGCGCCAGCAGCCAAGATCCCCCCGGACTAGGGTTAGCGGGGGGGCGGAGCACAGATACGCAGTATTTT.

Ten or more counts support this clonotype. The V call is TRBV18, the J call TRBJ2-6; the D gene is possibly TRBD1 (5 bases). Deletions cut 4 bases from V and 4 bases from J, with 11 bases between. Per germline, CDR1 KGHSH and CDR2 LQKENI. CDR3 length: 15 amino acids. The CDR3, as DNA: TGTGCCAGCTCACTTCAGGGAACCGGGGCCAACGTCCTGACTTTC. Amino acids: CASSLQGTGANVLTF.

The CDR3 region is CASSQDPPGLFF. The CDR3 DNA reads TGTGCCAGCAGCCAAGACCCTCCCGGACTGTTTTTT. The genes are TRBV3-1 and TRBJ1-4; D is ambiguous. This CDR3 comprises 12 residues. Trimming removed 0 bases from V and 13 bases from J, with 9 bases in between. CDR1 and CDR2 from the germline V gene are LGHDT and YNNKEL (reference sequence).

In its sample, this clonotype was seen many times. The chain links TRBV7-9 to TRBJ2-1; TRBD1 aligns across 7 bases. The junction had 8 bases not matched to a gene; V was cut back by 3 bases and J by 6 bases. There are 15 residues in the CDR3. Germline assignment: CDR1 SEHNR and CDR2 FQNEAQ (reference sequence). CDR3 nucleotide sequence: TGTGCCAGCAGCTTGGGACAGACTCGGTTCAATGAGCAGTTCTTC. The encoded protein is CASSLGQTRFNEQFF. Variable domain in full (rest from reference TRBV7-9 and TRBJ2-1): DTGVSQNPRHKITKRGQNVTFRCDPISEHNRLYWYRQTLGQGPEFLTYFQNEAQLEKSRLLSDRFSAERPKGSFSTLEIQRTEQGDSAMYLCASSLGQTRFNEQFFGPGTRLTVL.

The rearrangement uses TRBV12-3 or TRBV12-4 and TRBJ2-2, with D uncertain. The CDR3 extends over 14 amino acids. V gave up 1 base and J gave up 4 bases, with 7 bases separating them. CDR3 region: CASSLERITGELFF. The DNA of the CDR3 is TGTGCCAGCAGTTTAGAACGGATCACCGGGGAGCTGTTTTTT.

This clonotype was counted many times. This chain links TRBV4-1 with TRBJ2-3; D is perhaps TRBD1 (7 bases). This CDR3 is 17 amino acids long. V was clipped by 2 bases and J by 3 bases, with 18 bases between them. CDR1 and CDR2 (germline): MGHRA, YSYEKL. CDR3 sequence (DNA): TGCGCCAGCAGCCAAACCCCCAGGGGGGTGATAACAGATACGCAGTATTTT. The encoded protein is CASSQTPRGVITDTQYF.

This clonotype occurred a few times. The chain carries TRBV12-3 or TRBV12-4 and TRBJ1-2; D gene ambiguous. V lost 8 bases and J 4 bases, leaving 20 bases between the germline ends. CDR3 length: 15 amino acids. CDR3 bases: TGTGCCAGCGTCACCTCCAGGTCTCGGGGCTATGGCTACACCTTC. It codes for CASVTSRSRGYGYTF.

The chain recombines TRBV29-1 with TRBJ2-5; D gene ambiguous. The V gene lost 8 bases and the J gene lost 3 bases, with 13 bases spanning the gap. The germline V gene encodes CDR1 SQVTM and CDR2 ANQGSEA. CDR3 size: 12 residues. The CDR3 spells CSSAGIKETQYF. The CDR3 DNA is TGCAGCTCCGCAGGCATCAAAGAGACCCAGTACTTC.

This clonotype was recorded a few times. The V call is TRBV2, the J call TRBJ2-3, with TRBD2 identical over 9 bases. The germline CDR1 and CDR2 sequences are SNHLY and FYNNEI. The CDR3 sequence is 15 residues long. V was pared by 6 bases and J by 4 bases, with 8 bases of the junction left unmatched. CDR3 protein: CASSSGTSRPDTQYF. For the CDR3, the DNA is TGTGCCAGCAGCTCCGGGACTAGCAGGCCAGATACGCAGTATTTT.

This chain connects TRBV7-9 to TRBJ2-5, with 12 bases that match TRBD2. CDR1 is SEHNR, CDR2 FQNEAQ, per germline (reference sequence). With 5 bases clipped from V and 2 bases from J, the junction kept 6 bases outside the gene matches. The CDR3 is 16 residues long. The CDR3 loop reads CASSPLTSGSQETQYF. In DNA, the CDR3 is TGTGCCAGCAGCCCCTTGACTAGCGGGAGTCAAGAGACCCAGTACTTC. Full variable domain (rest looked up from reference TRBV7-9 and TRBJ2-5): DTGVSQNPRHKITKRGQNVTFRCDPISEHNRLYWYRQTLGQGPEFLTYFQNEAQLEKSRLLSDRFSAERPKGSFSTLEIQRTEQGDSAMYLCASSPLTSGSQETQYFGPGTRLLVL.